In its sample, the clone carrying this T cell receptor beta chain was seen once. The data were taken from a study of technical replicates of blood from a few donors. Clones were sequenced by immunoSEQ multiplex PCR, and TCRdb holds only the in-frame ones, with some missing. Of some 77,000 clones in the sample, around nine tenths were seen once. V was clipped by 2 bases and J by 8 bases; unmatched bases: 13. The CDR3 has 16 residues. CDR1 SGHRS and CDR2 YFSETQ come from the germline V gene. The chain employs TRBV5-1 and TRBJ2-1; 7 bases line up with TRBD1. The sample was T cells isolated from PBMCs. The source is a human donor in good health. This chain's CDR3 is CASSFSLGGPNDEQFF. In DNA, the CDR3 is TGCGCCAGCAGCTTCTCACTAGGGGGCCCTAACGATGAGCAGTTCTTC.